These 21 T cell receptor beta chains originate from one sample sequenced in a study of cytomegalovirus exposure and HLA in healthy donors (dated by TCRdb to 2016 to 2017). Receptor libraries were prepared by the immunoSEQ multiplex PCR assay. The multiplex PCR relied on a mix of 60 forward primers for TCR Vbeta segments and 13 reverse primers for TCR Jbeta segments. The table was pulled from immuneACCESS by TCRdb, which kept in-frame rearrangements only. Such tables lose some clones; where checked, under half of the loss comes from unresolved V genes, and the rest has no known cause. The sample table records approximately 140,000 clones; around 80% of these occur just once. The ten largest clones take up less than 3.5% of the sample. Sequencing was done on a sample of PBMCs. The receptors were sampled from a man in his fifties or sixties in good health and CMV-seronegative.

The V call is TRBV27, the J call TRBJ2-4; D may be TRBD1 (6 bases). V was pared by 3 bases and J by 3 bases, with 9 bases between. Germline CDR1 reads MNHEY; CDR2 reads SMNVEV (reference sequence). The CDR3 runs 14 residues. CDR3 DNA sequence: TGTGCCAGCAGTTTGGGGGCATTCAAAAACATTCAGTACTTC. This gives the protein CASSLGAFKNIQYF.

The gene calls are TRBV6-5 and TRBJ2-1; 7 positions match TRBD1. The CDR3 runs 15 residues. Per the germline V gene, CDR1 is MNHEY and CDR2 is SVGAGI. The V and J ends lost 1 base and 3 bases, in that order; junction bases with no gene match: 3. The DNA for the CDR3 is TGTGCCAGCAGTTACTTTAGGACAGGCTACAATGAGCAGTTCTTC. This translates into CASSYFRTGYNEQFF.

The table lists this clone with a count of one. The gene calls are TRBV11-2 and TRBJ2-7, with 9 nucleotides matching TRBD2. CDR1 and CDR2 (germline): SGHAT, FQNNGV. V lost 5 bases, J lost 2 bases, and 7 bases stayed unmatched. CDR3 length: 15 amino acids. CDR3 region: CASSLSGGHTYEQYF. The DNA for the CDR3 is TGTGCCAGCAGCCTTAGCGGGGGCCACACCTACGAGCAGTACTTC.

The chain carries TRBV6-5 and TRBJ1-4; D remains unclear. Germline CDR1 reads MNHEY; CDR2 reads SVGAGI. This CDR3 has 15 residues. V shed 0 bases and J shed 3 bases, with 8 bases lying between them. This CDR3 is CASSYSSSANEKLFF. DNA for the CDR3: TGTGCCAGCAGTTACTCCTCGTCCGCTAATGAAAAACTGTTTTTT.

V is TRBV27 and J is TRBJ1-1; TRBD1 matches 9 bases. This CDR3 comprises 13 residues. With 5 bases clipped from V and 5 bases from J, the junction kept 3 bases outside the gene matches. CDR1 MNHEY and CDR2 SMNVEV come from the germline V gene (reference sequence). DNA of the CDR3: TGTGCCAGCAGTCTAGGGACAGGGACTGAAGCTTTCTTT. Amino acid sequence: CASSLGTGTEAFF.

The V call is TRBV28, the J call TRBJ1-5, with 7 positions matching TRBD1. CDR3 length: 15 residues. Trimming removed 6 bases from V and 1 base from J; junction bases left unmatched: 6. Germline loops: CDR1 MDHEN, CDR2 SYDVKM. The CDR3: CASRVQGRSNQPQHF. The CDR3 DNA is TGTGCCAGCAGGGTACAGGGGAGGAGCAATCAGCCCCAGCATTTT.

V is TRBV7-9 and J is TRBJ2-1; D is unresolved. Trimming took off 7 bases at V and 0 bases at J, with 7 bases between the two ends. Looked up from germline, CDR1 is SEHNR and CDR2 is FQNEAQ (reference sequence). This CDR3 has 13 residues. CDR3 bases: TGTGCCAGCACCCCTAGCTCCTACAATGAGCAGTTCTTC. As protein: CASTPSSYNEQFF.

The rearrangement uses TRBV5-6 and TRBJ2-1, with TRBD2 matching over 10 bases. The length of the CDR3 is 17 residues. The germline CDR1 and CDR2 sequences are SGHDT and YYEEEE. The V segment lost 4 bases and the J segment 8 bases; nucleotides outside the gene matches: 15. Written as DNA, the CDR3 is TGTGCCAGCAGCAAAAGGGCTAGCGGGGGAGGTCGCGATGAGCAGTTCTTC. Protein: CASSKRASGGGRDEQFF.

This rearrangement joins TRBV4-2 to TRBJ2-1, with 10 bases aligning to TRBD2. Germline CDR1 is LGHNA and CDR2 is YNFKEQ. Trimming cost V 2 bases and J 2 bases; bases outside gene matches: 9. CDR3 length equals 18 residues. The CDR3 reads CASSQYFIAGGTYNEQFF. The DNA of the CDR3 is TGTGCCAGCAGCCAATATTTTATAGCGGGGGGAACCTACAATGAGCAGTTCTTC.

The chain links TRBV27 to TRBJ2-7; possible D gene TRBD1, 5 bases. Germline loops: CDR1 MNHEY, CDR2 SMNVEV (reference sequence). This CDR3 has 15 amino acids. The V end lost 6 bases, the J end lost 0 bases, and 15 bases lay between the germline ends. The CDR3 loop reads CASRLPRGSSYEQYF. In nucleotides, the CDR3 is TGTGCCAGCAGGCTACCTAGGGGTAGCTCCTACGAGCAGTACTTC.

In DNA form, the CDR3 reads TGTGCCAGCACCTCCACCGGGGGCGAGCAGTACTTC. Translating gives CASTSTGGEQYF. The rearrangement uses TRBV2 and TRBJ2-7, with D maybe TRBD2 (6 bases). Germline CDR1 and CDR2: SNHLY and FYNNEI. Trimming cost V 7 bases and J 6 bases, with 13 bases left between them. The CDR3 spans 12 residues.

The chain recombines TRBV7-2 with TRBJ2-7; 12 nucleotides agree with TRBD2. J lost 9 bases, V lost 4 bases, and 7 bases had no gene match. In germline, CDR1 is SGHTA, CDR2 FQGNSA. The CDR3 covers 14 residues. The CDR3 DNA reads TGTGCCAGCAGCTCCCGGACTAGCGGGGATTCGCAGTACTTC. It translates to CASSSRTSGDSQYF.

CDR3: CASSYGVPFGEQYF. The DNA for the CDR3 is TGTGCCAGCAGTTACGGGGTCCCCTTCGGCGAGCAGTACTTC. This chain uses TRBV27 with TRBJ2-7; a weak D match, TRBD2 (5 bases). Germline V gives CDR1 MNHEY, CDR2 SMNVEV (reference sequence). This CDR3 contains 14 residues. Deletions cut 4 bases from V and 6 bases from J, with 16 bases between.

This clone was counted between two and nine times. The chain carries TRBV6-1 and TRBJ2-7, with 10 bases lining up with TRBD1. The CDR3 runs 14 residues. Germline V CDR1 and CDR2: MNHNS, SASEGT. The V segment lost 1 base and the J segment 3 bases; nucleotides outside the gene matches: 0. CDR3 sequence reads: CASSEGTGGYEQYF. CDR3 in DNA: TGTGCCAGCAGTGAAGGGACAGGGGGCTACGAGCAGTACTTC.

About this clone itself: An end of the junction differs from the germline gene, which may be a read error. This chain links TRBV9 with TRBJ2-3; 8 nucleotides line up with TRBD1. The length of the CDR3 is 15 residues. Germline-derived CDR1 and CDR2 are SGDLS and YYNGEE. CDR3 sequence: CASSARTGHTDAQYF. The CDR3 DNA reads as TGTGCCAGCAGCGCACGGACAGGGCACACAGATGCGCAGTATTTT. Together with reference TRBV9 and TRBJ2-3, the CDR3 gives the full variable domain: DSGVTQTPKHLITATGQRVTLRCSPRSGDLSVYWYQQSLDQGLQFLIQYYNGEERAKGNILERFSAQQFPDLHSELNLSSLELGDSALYFCASSARTGHTDAQYFGPGTRLTVL.

CDR3 residues: CASRDGAGELFF. The CDR3, as DNA: TGTGCCAGCAGGGACGGGGCCGGGGAGCTGTTTTTT. This chain joins TRBV6-5 and TRBJ2-2; tentative D call: TRBD2 (5 bases). Germline V gives CDR1 MNHEY, CDR2 SVGAGI. This CDR3 contains 12 residues. Deletions cut 6 bases from V and 6 bases from J, with 8 bases between.

The chain joins TRBV4-3 to TRBJ1-6; D possibly corresponds to TRBD1 (6 bases). Per the germline V gene, CDR1 is LGHNA and CDR2 is YSLEER. CDR3 length: 14 amino acids. The ends were cut back, 4 bases at V and 9 bases at J, with 13 bases in the middle. The CDR3 sequence: CASSPSQGTSPLHF. The CDR3 bases are TGCGCCAGCAGCCCGTCACAGGGAACTTCACCCCTCCACTTT.

Note on this clone: This specimen includes other DNA sequences encoding the same CDR3. This rearrangement joins TRBV11-2 to TRBJ1-6; tentatively, D is TRBD1 (6 bases). The CDR3 has 14 residues. V was clipped by 5 bases and J by 5 bases, with 10 bases between them. The germline gives CDR1 SGHAT, CDR2 FQNNGV. CDR3 amino acids: CASSNNRDNSPLHF. Here the CDR3 DNA reads TGTGCCAGCAGCAACAACAGGGATAATTCACCCCTCCACTTT.

The V and J genes are TRBV4-1 and TRBJ1-2, with TRBD1 identical over 7 bases. Germline CDR1 and CDR2: MGHRA and YSYEKL. The V and J ends lost 1 base and 7 bases, in that order; junction bases with no gene match: 12. The CDR3 extends over 16 amino acids. In DNA, the CDR3 is TGCGCCAGCAGCCAAGTCTGGAGGGGGCGCGAATCTGGCTACACCTTC. Its protein is CASSQVWRGRESGYTF.

This clone was counted many times. The V and J genes are TRBV5-1 and TRBJ2-1, with D possibly being TRBD2 (7 bases). Germline V gives CDR1 SGHRS, CDR2 YFSETQ. V lost 1 base and J lost 8, with 19 bases in between. The CDR3 spans 16 residues. The chain's CDR3 is CASSLMGQGRVDEQFF. The CDR3 region has the DNA TGCGCCAGCAGCTTGATGGGGCAGGGGAGGGTAGATGAGCAGTTCTTC. Full variable domain (remainder filled in from reference TRBV5-1 and TRBJ2-1): KAGVTQTPRYLIKTRGQQVTLSCSPISGHRSVSWYQQTPGQGLQFLFEYFSETQRNKGNFPGRFSGRQFSNSRSEMNVSTLELGDSALYLCASSLMGQGRVDEQFFGPGTRLTVL.

The chain has TRBV7-3 and TRBJ2-3; 12 bases map to TRBD2. This CDR3 is built from 16 residues. Germline loops: CDR1 SGHTA, CDR2 FQGTGA. Germline trimming cut 5 bases from V and 5 bases from J; bases unmatched to any gene: 8. For the CDR3, the DNA is TGTGCCAGCAGCCCGTCTAGCGGGGGGGCGGGAGATACGCAGTATTTT. This translates into CASSPSSGGAGDTQYF.